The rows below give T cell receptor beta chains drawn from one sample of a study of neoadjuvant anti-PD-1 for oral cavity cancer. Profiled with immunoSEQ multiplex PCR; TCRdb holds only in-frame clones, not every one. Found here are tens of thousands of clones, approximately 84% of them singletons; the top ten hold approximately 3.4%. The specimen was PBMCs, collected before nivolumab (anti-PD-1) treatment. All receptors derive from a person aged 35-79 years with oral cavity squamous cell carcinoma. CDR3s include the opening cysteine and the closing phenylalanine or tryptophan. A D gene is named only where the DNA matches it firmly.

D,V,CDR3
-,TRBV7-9,CASIEGDTQYF
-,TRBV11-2,CASSLGRITGELFF
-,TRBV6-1,CASSLQSSYEQYF
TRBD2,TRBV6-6,CASSGLGGQETQYF
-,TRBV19,CASNLLGETEAFF
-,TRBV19,CASNTGGGFGPQHF
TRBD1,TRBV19,CASSTGQSGNTIYF
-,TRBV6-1,CASSEWGQSSYEQYF
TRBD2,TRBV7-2,CASSTTSGIDEQFF
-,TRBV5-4,CASSLDVRYEQYF
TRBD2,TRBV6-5,CASSYSASGSTYEQYF
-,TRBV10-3,CATKLGGSGTDTQYF
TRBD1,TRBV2,CASSPRQGQRVEAFF
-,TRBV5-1,CASSSFEDGYGYTF
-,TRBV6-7,CAMEGGEAFF
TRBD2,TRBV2,CASSEEASGAQETQYF
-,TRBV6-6,CASSYTTSNEQFF
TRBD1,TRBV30,CAWIFSRTGNYGYTF